Listed below are T cell receptor beta chains from one sample, sequenced in a study of T cell repertoires in cytomegalovirus infection. TCRdb independently ran MiXCR on the reads; one entry per CDR3 protein. Counted here are around 530,000 distinct CDR3 sequences, approximately 16% occurring once; the ten biggest clones make up more than 20%. Sequencing was carried out using CD8+ T cells from PBMCs. The receptor set was obtained from a human donor in good health (CMV status not recorded). Some clones in this sample may be carry-over from other donors' samples. Each CDR3 is given without its conserved first and last residue. Rows may omit the clone size; those that give it use once, few, many or a size class.

>NA|TRBJ1-1|TRBV12-3/TRBV12-4
ASSLGGGAGTEAF
>few|TRBJ2-1|TRBV12-3/TRBV12-4
ASRALAGGAKDEQF
>many|TRBJ1-5|TRBV11-2
ASSGVPNQPQH
>NA|TRBJ2-5|TRBV20-1
SARSGERYQETQY
>many|TRBJ2-3|TRBV27
ASSRSQVGTDTQY
>many|TRBJ2-1|TRBV28
ASTNSQGAVPNNEQF
>many|TRBJ1-1|TRBV7-2
ASSLYQGLNTEAF
>NA|TRBJ1-2|TRBV4-1
ASSQVLMGQEVSFYI
>many|TRBJ2-7|TRBV5-1
ASSDPDSINFYEQY
>NA|TRBJ2-1|TRBV20-1
SARDRGAAEQF
>few|TRBJ2-7|TRBV9
ASSKGPPGGNYEQY
>many|TRBJ2-1|TRBV27
ASKTSGRVNEQF
>many|TRBJ2-3|TRBV11-2
ASSFVLADTDTQY
>few|TRBJ1-2|TRBV7-9
ASTPEAYGYT
>many|TRBJ1-6|TRBV4-1
ASSQFTQERAPLH
>many|TRBJ1-6|TRBV7-9
ASSTPGVSYNSPLH
>few|TRBJ2-1|TRBV3-1
ASSQPPGELGYNEQF
>NA|TRBJ2-3|TRBV19
ASSILEGPTDTQY
>many|TRBJ1-5|TRBV6-1
ASKSTGWGQPQH
>NA|TRBJ2-7|TRBV20-1
SATPEGYEQY
>NA|TRBJ2-1|TRBV20-1
SARVPSGINEQF
>NA|TRBJ2-1|TRBV6-6
ASSLDRGLNNEQF
>many|TRBJ2-7|TRBV7-9
ASSLGEVTYEQY